Included here is one T cell receptor (beta chain) sequence, with context. This specimen comes from a study of OX40 agonist ivuxolimab in advanced cancers. Generated by immunoSEQ multiplex PCR, the TCRdb table keeps only in-frame clones and is missing some. The repertoire holds about 82,000 clones, with roughly 85% as singletons. Specimen: CD4+ or CD8+ T cells sorted from blood, collected in a trial of the OX40 agonist ivuxolimab. The clonotype originates from an adult with an advanced solid tumor such as melanoma, head and neck, liver or kidney cancer.

In DNA form, the CDR3 reads TGTGCCAGCAGCTTAAACGGCCCCGGACAGGGTGCCTACGAGCAGTACTTC. The encoded protein is CASSLNGPGQGAYEQYF. The rearrangement links TRBV7-8 to TRBJ2-7; 8 bases map to TRBD1. V trimming: 2 bases; J trimming: 2 bases; junction bases outside the gene matches: 11. This CDR3 is built from 17 residues. Germline values: CDR1 SGHVS, CDR2 FQNEAQ.